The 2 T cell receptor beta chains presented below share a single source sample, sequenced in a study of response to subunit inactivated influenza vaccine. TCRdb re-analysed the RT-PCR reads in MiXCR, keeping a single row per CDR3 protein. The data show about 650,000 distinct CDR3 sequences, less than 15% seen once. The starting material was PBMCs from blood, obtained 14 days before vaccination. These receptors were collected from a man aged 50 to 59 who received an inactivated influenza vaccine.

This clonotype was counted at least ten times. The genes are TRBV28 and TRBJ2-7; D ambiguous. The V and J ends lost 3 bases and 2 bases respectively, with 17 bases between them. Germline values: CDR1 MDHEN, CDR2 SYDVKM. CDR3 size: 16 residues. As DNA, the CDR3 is TGTGCCAGCAGTTTCGGGCCCAACGGCCAAACCTACGAGCAGTACTTC. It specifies CASSFGPNGQTYEQYF. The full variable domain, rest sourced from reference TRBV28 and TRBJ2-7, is DVKVTQSSRYLVKRTGEKVFLECVQDMDHENMFWYRQDPGLGLRLIYFSYDVKMKEKGDIPEGYSVSREKKERFSLILESASTNQTSMYLCASSFGPNGQTYEQYFGPGTRLTVT.

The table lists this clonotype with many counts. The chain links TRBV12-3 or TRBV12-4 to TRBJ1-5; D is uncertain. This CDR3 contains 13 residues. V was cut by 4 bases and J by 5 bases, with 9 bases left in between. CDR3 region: CASSWGKDQPQHF. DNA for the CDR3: TGTGCCAGCAGTTGGGGTAAAGATCAGCCCCAGCATTTT.